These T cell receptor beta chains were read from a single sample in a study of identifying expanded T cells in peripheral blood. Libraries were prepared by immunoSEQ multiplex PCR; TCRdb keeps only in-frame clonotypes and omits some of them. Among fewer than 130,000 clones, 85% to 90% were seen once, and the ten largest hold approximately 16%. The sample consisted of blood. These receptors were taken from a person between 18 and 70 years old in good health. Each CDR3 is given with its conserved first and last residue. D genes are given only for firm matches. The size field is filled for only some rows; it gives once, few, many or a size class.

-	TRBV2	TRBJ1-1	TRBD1	TGTGCCAGCAGTTACAGGGGGCTTAACACTGAAGCTTTCTTT	CASSYRGLNTEAFF
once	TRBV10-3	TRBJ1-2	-	TGTGCCGTACGAGGGGGTTCTACACTTCCTAACTATGGCTACACCTTC	CAVRGGSTLPNYGYTF
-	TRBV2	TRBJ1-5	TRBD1	TGTGCCAGCAGTGAAGATCGGACAGGGGGGAGCAATCAGCCCCAGCATTTT	CASSEDRTGGSNQPQHF
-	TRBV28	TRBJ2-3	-	TGTGCCAGCAGCCCTTTGGTTAGACTGATTACGCAGTATTTT	CASSPLVRLITQYF
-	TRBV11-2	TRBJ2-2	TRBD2	TGTGCCAGCAGTTACCGGGACTATACGAACACCGGGGAGCTGTTTTTT	CASSYRDYTNTGELFF
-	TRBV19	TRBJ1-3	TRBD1	TGTGCCAGTAGTATCGAGGGGGCTCGTAACACCATATATTTT	CASSIEGARNTIYF
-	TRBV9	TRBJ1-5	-	TGTGCCAGCAGCGTAGCGGGTGATAGCAATCAGCCCCAGCATTTT	CASSVAGDSNQPQHF
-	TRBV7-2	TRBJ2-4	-	TGTGCCAGCAGCTTAGTGCAATCGGTGTTAGCCAAAAACATTCAGTACTTC	CASSLVQSVLAKNIQYF
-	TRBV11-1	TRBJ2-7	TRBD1	TGTGCCAGCAGCGACAGGGTGGTTTACGAGCAGTACTTC	CASSDRVVYEQYF
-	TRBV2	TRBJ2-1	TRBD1	TGTGCCAGCGGGACAGGGGTGCGAGGTGAGCAGTTCTTC	CASGTGVRGEQFF
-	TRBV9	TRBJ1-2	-	TGTGCCAGCAGCGAGACAGGTTCCTATGGCTACACCTTC	CASSETGSYGYTF
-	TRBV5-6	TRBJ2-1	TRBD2	TGTGCCAGCAGCTTAGCGGGGGGGAACAATGAGCAGTTCTTC	CASSLAGGNNEQFF
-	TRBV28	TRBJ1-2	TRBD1	TGTGCCAGCAGCCAGGGGGGCTCCAACTATGGCTACACCTTC	CASSQGGSNYGYTF
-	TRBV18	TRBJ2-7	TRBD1	TGTGCCAGCTCACCGCTTAGGACAGGGGGCCCTTCTCTTCTTTCCTACGAGCAGTACTTC	CASSPLRTGGPSLLSYEQYF
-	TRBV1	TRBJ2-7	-	TGCACCAGCAGCCAGGCCGGGACAGGGTCACTCTTC	CTSSQAGTGSLF